This T cell receptor beta chain was retrieved from a study of CD8+CD57+ T cells in acquired aplastic anemia. At the level of the study: DNA from sorted CD4+ and CD8+ cells averaged approximately 3.2 ug.

TCR beta VDJ combinations and CDR3 sequences were profiled from genomic DNA. A single record per CDR3 protein comes from TCRdb applying MiXCR to the reads. The sample carries roughly 280,000 distinct CDR3 sequences, 56% recorded once. The germline V and J ends were trimmed by 4 bases and 5 bases, with 18 bases remaining between them. The CDR3 runs to 15 residues. Germline CDR1 is SGHRS and CDR2 is YFSETQ. It was patients with CD8+CD57+ cell expansion by flow cytometry who were chosen for sequencing. The rearrangement uses TRBV5-1 and TRBJ1-1, with D maybe TRBD1 (5 bases). The sequence derives from a human donor with aplastic anemia. The sequenced material came from sorted CD4+, CD8+, or CD8+CD57+ T cells (not recorded which) from PBMCs. This CDR3 is CASSPGGVEATEAFF. As DNA, the CDR3 is TGCGCCAGCAGCCCCGGGGGGGTAGAGGCAACTGAAGCTTTCTTT.